A single sample gave rise to the 10 T cell receptor beta chains below, sequenced in a study of control samples from healthy donors and cancer patients. TCRdb's table, derived via immunoSEQ multiplex PCR, lists solely in-frame clones and lacks some. This table has roughly 120,000 clones, 85% to 90% appearing once. The sample comprised blood. These receptors all stem from a woman in her 70s in good health.

The chain has TRBV18 and TRBJ1-2, with D tentatively TRBD1 (5 bases). Trimming stripped 6 bases from V and 1 base from J, with 12 bases between. CDR3 size: 14 residues. Germline V CDR1 and CDR2: KGHSH, LQKENI. CDR3 loop: CASSTQEINYGYTF. The CDR3 DNA reads TGTGCCAGCTCGACACAGGAGATTAACTATGGCTACACCTTC.

The V gene is TRBV29-1, the J gene TRBJ2-1; D is perhaps TRBD2 (7 bases). This CDR3 region has 12 residues. CDR1 SQVTM and CDR2 ANQGSEA come from the germline V gene. CDR3 DNA: TGCATCACAAGAGGGGGGGTCAATGAGCAGTTCTTC. It encodes CITRGGVNEQFF.

Sample share makes this clone large. The chain combines TRBV6-6 with TRBJ1-2, with 7 nucleotides matching TRBD1. CDR1 is MNHNY and CDR2 is SVGAGI in the germline V gene (reference sequence). This CDR3 is built from 13 residues. With 6 bases clipped from V and 8 bases from J, the junction kept 9 bases outside the gene matches. The CDR3 protein is CASRDDRVAGYTF. The CDR3 nucleotides are TGTGCCAGCAGAGACGACAGGGTTGCCGGCTACACCTTC.

The chain joins TRBV11-2 to TRBJ2-7, with 9 bases fitting TRBD2. Germline V lookup: CDR1 SGHAT, CDR2 FQNNGV. The CDR3 is 15 residues long. Trimming at V came to 1 base and at J to 8 bases, leaving 9 bases not matched to a gene. This CDR3 is CASSLVGLAGSKQYF. CDR3 in DNA: TGTGCCAGCAGCTTAGTTGGCCTAGCGGGGAGCAAGCAGTACTTC. Variable domain in full (rest from reference TRBV11-2 and TRBJ2-7): EAGVAQSPRYKIIEKRQSVAFWCNPISGHATLYWYQQILGQGPKLLIQFQNNGVVDDSQLPKDRFSAERLKGVDSTLKIQPAKLEDSAVYLCASSLVGLAGSKQYFGPGTRLTVT.

The rearrangement uses TRBV5-8 and TRBJ1-2, with 8 bases matching TRBD1. The CDR3 spans 14 residues. The trim removed 7 bases at V and 5 bases at J, leaving 10 bases unmatched. CDR1 is SGHTS and CDR2 is YDEGEE in the germline V gene. CDR3 sequence reads: CASAALTGGYGYTF. The CDR3 DNA reads TGTGCCAGCGCAGCCCTCACAGGGGGATATGGCTACACCTTC.

This chain connects TRBV5-1 to TRBJ1-4; possibly TRBD1 for D (5 bases). V lost 3 bases and J 0 bases, leaving 12 bases between the germline ends. Germline V lookup: CDR1 SGHRS, CDR2 YFSETQ. This CDR3 spans 16 amino acids. As DNA, the CDR3 is TGCGCCAGCAGCTCCGTTGGGGGGGCAACTAATGAAAAACTGTTTTTT. The encoded protein is CASSSVGGATNEKLFF.

V and J are TRBV11-2 and TRBJ1-4; D call uncertain. The ends were cut back, 5 bases at V and 4 bases at J, with 14 bases in the middle. Germline V gene sequence: CDR1 SGHAT, CDR2 FQNNGV. The CDR3 is made up of 15 amino acids. CDR3 region: CASSPSAGFNEKLFF. Here the CDR3 DNA reads TGTGCCAGCAGCCCCTCCGCGGGATTTAATGAAAAACTGTTTTTT.

This rearrangement joins TRBV7-3 to TRBJ2-2, with a tentative D call TRBD2 (5 bases). The V end lost 1 base, the J end lost 0 bases, and 12 bases lay between the germline ends. The germline V gene encodes CDR1 SGHTA and CDR2 FQGTGA. The CDR3 is 17 residues long. The chain's CDR3 is CASSLIPGSTNTGELFF. DNA for the CDR3: TGTGCCAGCAGCTTAATCCCTGGGAGCACGAACACCGGGGAGCTGTTTTTT.

The CDR3 bases are TGTGCCAGCAGCCCCGGACTAGCGGATGGAGATGAGCAGTTCTTC. Protein product: CASSPGLADGDEQFF. The V and J genes are TRBV11-3 and TRBJ2-1; 10 bases align to TRBD2. Germline CDR1 reads SGHNT; CDR2 reads YENEEA. CDR3 length: 15 residues. The V segment lost 5 bases and the J segment 8 bases; nucleotides outside the gene matches: 9.

This rearrangement joins TRBV19 to TRBJ2-7; D perhaps matches TRBD2 (6 bases). CDR1 and CDR2 from the germline V gene are LNHDA and SQIVND (reference sequence). The V gene lost 5 bases and the J gene lost 3 bases, with 17 bases spanning the gap. The CDR3 extends over 15 amino acids. The CDR3 coding sequence is TGTGCCAGTAGTCGTGTCGGGCGGGACCGCTACGAGCAGTACTTC. Translating gives CASSRVGRDRYEQYF.